Each of the 24 T cell receptor beta chains below was sequenced from the same sample in a study of T cell responses to AZD1222 COVID-19 vaccine. Assay: immunoSEQ multiplex PCR; the TCRdb copy retains only in-frame clones and omits some. This table holds 200,000 or so clones, about 87% found once. Specimen: peripheral blood, collected on day 0 of AZD1222 vaccination. The source is an adult in good health.

The chain employs TRBV4-2 and TRBJ2-7; no clear D gene. V was clipped by 8 bases and J by 0 bases, with 14 bases between them. Germline V gives CDR1 LGHNA, CDR2 YNFKEQ. CDR3 length equals 14 residues. This CDR3 is CASAEGTNSYEQYF. The CDR3 coding sequence is TGTGCCAGCGCGGAAGGAACCAACTCCTACGAGCAGTACTTC.

The rearrangement uses TRBV6-5 and TRBJ2-7; perhaps D is TRBD1 or TRBD2 (7 bases each). The germline V and J ends were trimmed by 8 bases and 2 bases, with 19 bases remaining between them. This CDR3 has 15 amino acids. The V gene's germline CDR1 is MNHEY and CDR2 SVGAGI. CDR3 amino acids: CASQARDSGAYEQYF. Written as DNA, the CDR3 is TGTGCCAGCCAAGCCCGGGACAGCGGGGCCTACGAGCAGTACTTC.

The V call is TRBV18, the J call TRBJ1-4; D may be TRBD1 (6 bases). The V gene lost 4 bases and the J gene lost 9 bases, with 15 bases spanning the gap. Germline CDR1 KGHSH, CDR2 LQKENI. CDR3 size: 14 residues. CDR3 sequence: CASSRDNQVQKLFF. CDR3 in DNA: TGTGCCAGCTCACGGGACAATCAGGTTCAAAAACTGTTTTTT.

The chain recombines TRBV27 with TRBJ2-7, with D perhaps TRBD2 (5 bases). The CDR3 has 14 amino acids. V lost 6 bases and J 2 bases, leaving 14 bases between the germline ends. The germline V gene has CDR1 MNHEY and CDR2 SMNVEV (reference sequence). This CDR3 reads CASRNEGGTYEQYF. The CDR3 coding sequence is TGTGCCAGCAGGAACGAGGGCGGAACCTACGAGCAGTACTTC.

The genes are TRBV9 and TRBJ1-1, with 7 bases identical to TRBD1. J lost 2 bases, V lost 3 bases, and 13 bases had no gene match. The CDR3 is made up of 17 amino acids. The germline gives CDR1 SGDLS, CDR2 YYNGEE. The DNA for the CDR3 is TGTGCCAGCAGCGGGGAACCGGTGACAGGGTCAAACACTGAAGCTTTCTTT. It translates to CASSGEPVTGSNTEAFF.

This clone was observed a single time. The CDR3 loop reads CASSYPVSGTSYEQYF. CDR3 in DNA: TGTGCCAGCAGTTACCCGGTTAGCGGGACCTCCTACGAGCAGTACTTC. The J gene is TRBJ2-7, the V gene TRBV6-2 or TRBV6-3; 8 nucleotides align to TRBD2. V gave up 2 bases and J gave up 0 bases; unmatched junction bases: 6. CDR1 and CDR2 from the germline V gene are MNHEY and SVGEGT. The CDR3 is made up of 16 amino acids.

The chain couples TRBV6-2 or TRBV6-3 to TRBJ1-3; the D gene is possibly TRBD1 (6 bases). V was cut by 1 base and J by 0 bases, with 10 bases left in between. From germline, CDR1 is MNHEY and CDR2 SVGEGT. This CDR3 contains 16 residues. The CDR3 sequence is CASSYLGTTSGNTIYF. In nucleotides, the CDR3 is TGTGCCAGCAGTTACTTGGGGACAACCTCTGGAAACACCATATATTTT.

This clone was picked up a small number of times. This rearrangement joins TRBV5-1 to TRBJ2-2; 7 bases map to TRBD2. The length of the CDR3 is 16 residues. The germline V gene encodes CDR1 SGHRS and CDR2 YFSETQ. V lost 0 bases to trimming and J lost 1 base; unmatched junction nucleotides: 3. The CDR3 is CASSLAGRMNTGELFF. CDR3 nucleotide sequence: TGCGCCAGCAGCTTGGCCGGGAGGATGAACACCGGGGAGCTGTTTTTT.

The chain employs TRBV5-1 and TRBJ1-2; 7 nucleotides match TRBD1. The CDR3 loop spans 13 amino acids. Trimming at V came to 5 bases and at J to 4 bases, leaving 5 bases not matched to a gene. CDR1 SGHRS and CDR2 YFSETQ come from the germline V gene. This chain's CDR3 is CASRGDSLYGYTF. The CDR3 DNA follows: TGCGCCAGCAGAGGGGACAGCCTCTATGGCTACACCTTC.

The chain recombines TRBV25-1 with TRBJ1-1; 9 bases match TRBD1. Germline V gene data show CDR1 as MGHDK and CDR2 as SYGVNS. V gave up 4 bases and J gave up 12 bases; unmatched junction bases: 12. The CDR3 runs 14 residues. CDR3 in amino acids: CASSVSQGARATFF. The CDR3 region has the DNA TGTGCCAGCAGTGTATCACAGGGGGCGCGTGCAACTTTCTTT.

As DNA, the CDR3 is TGTGCCAGCTCACCGCGCGGACAGAAGTCCGGAAATAGCAATCAGCCCCAGCATTTT. Its protein product is CASSPRGQKSGNSNQPQHF. This chain uses TRBV18 with TRBJ1-5; D might be TRBD1 (6 bases). CDR3 length equals 19 residues. Trimming cost V 3 bases and J 0 bases, with 21 bases left between them. The germline V gene has CDR1 KGHSH and CDR2 LQKENI.

The chain has TRBV19 and TRBJ1-4; D is undetermined. V lost 3 bases, J lost 0 bases, and 8 bases lay in between. Germline V lookup: CDR1 LNHDA, CDR2 SQIVND (reference sequence). The CDR3 has 15 amino acids. This CDR3 reads CASSIWFSTNEKLFF. The CDR3 DNA follows: TGTGCCAGTAGTATTTGGTTTTCAACTAATGAAAAACTGTTTTTT.

The gene calls are TRBV7-8 and TRBJ2-5; 7 bases are shared with TRBD2. CDR1 and CDR2 from the germline V gene are SGHVS and FQNEAQ. Unmatched junction bases numbered 10, after V lost 5 bases and J lost 4 bases. The CDR3 has 15 residues. CDR3 amino acids: CASSTIGGSRETQYF. The CDR3 nucleotides are TGTGCCAGCAGCACTATAGGCGGGAGCAGAGAGACCCAGTACTTC.

This clone appeared a single time. The chain is built from TRBV7-9 and TRBJ2-2; 13 bases are shared with TRBD2. The CDR3 loop spans 17 amino acids. Germline V gene sequence: CDR1 SEHNR, CDR2 FQNEAQ (reference sequence). V trimming: 0 bases; J trimming: 6 bases; junction bases outside the gene matches: 4. CDR3 residues: CASSLALLAGGPGELFF. The CDR3 nucleotides are TGTGCCAGCAGCTTAGCGCTACTAGCGGGAGGGCCCGGGGAGCTGTTTTTT.

The V gene is TRBV28, the J gene TRBJ1-2; D perhaps matches TRBD1 (6 bases). CDR1 is MDHEN, CDR2 SYDVKM, per germline. This CDR3 has 13 amino acids. Trimming left V 3 bases short and J 8 bases short, with 13 bases between. CDR3 coding DNA: TGTGCCAGCAGTTTTAGGACAGTGCGCGGCTACACCTTC. Amino acid sequence: CASSFRTVRGYTF.

This sequence joins TRBV3-1 (or the pseudogene TRBV3-2) and TRBJ2-2; 7 bases align to TRBD1. CDR3 size: 12 residues. V was clipped by 6 bases and J by 6 bases; unmatched bases: 1. Germline-derived CDR1 and CDR2 are LGHDT and YNNKEL (reference sequence). CDR3 amino acids: CASRQGAGELFF. The DNA for the CDR3 is TGTGCCAGCAGGCAGGGGGCCGGGGAGCTGTTTTTT.

The V and J genes are TRBV3-1 (or the pseudogene TRBV3-2) and TRBJ2-1, with 8 bases that match TRBD1. Germline-derived CDR1 and CDR2 are LGHDT and YNNKEL (reference sequence). V lost 6 bases to trimming and J lost 6 bases; unmatched junction nucleotides: 13. The length of the CDR3 is 16 residues. In DNA, the CDR3 is TGTGCCAGCAGGCACAACTCCGGGACAGGAGGCAATGAGCAGTTCTTC. This sequence encodes CASRHNSGTGGNEQFF.

This chain links TRBV28 with TRBJ1-2; 11 bases agree with TRBD1. V was pared by 6 bases and J by 2 bases, with 5 bases of the junction left unmatched. This CDR3 comprises 15 residues. Germline V CDR1 and CDR2: MDHEN, SYDVKM. The CDR3 DNA follows: TGTGCCAGCAGGCGGGACAGGGGGGGAAACTATGGCTACACCTTC. It encodes CASRRDRGGNYGYTF.

This sequence joins TRBV6-5 and TRBJ1-2; D remains ambiguous. The V and J ends lost 0 bases and 7 bases respectively, with 15 bases between them. Germline V CDR1 and CDR2: MNHEY, SVGAGI. The CDR3 has 15 amino acids. CDR3 region: CASSYSNMGKSGYTF. In DNA form, the CDR3 reads TGTGCCAGCAGTTACTCGAACATGGGGAAGTCTGGCTACACCTTC.

V is TRBV7-2 and J is TRBJ2-1; 7 positions match TRBD1. Trimming cost V 6 bases and J 1 base; bases outside gene matches: 3. Germline CDR1 is SGHTA and CDR2 is FQGNSA. The CDR3 consists of 14 residues. The CDR3 DNA is TGTGCCAGCAGGACGGGACAGTCCTACAATGAGCAGTTCTTC. It yields the protein CASRTGQSYNEQFF.

The rearrangement uses TRBV4-2 and TRBJ2-3; 13 nucleotides line up with TRBD2. The CDR3 has 17 residues. Unmatched junction bases numbered 8, after V lost 4 bases and J lost 4 bases. CDR1 and CDR2 from the germline V gene are LGHNA and YNFKEQ. For the CDR3, the DNA is TGTGCCAGCAGCCCGACCGGGACTAGCGGGAACGCAGATACGCAGTATTTT. Translation gives CASSPTGTSGNADTQYF.

The rearrangement links TRBV28 to TRBJ2-7; D possibly corresponds to TRBD2 (6 bases). Deletions cut 3 bases from V and 2 bases from J, with 14 bases between. CDR1 is MDHEN, CDR2 SYDVKM, per germline. CDR3 size: 15 residues. CDR3: CASSFRGLQAYEQYF. The CDR3 region has the DNA TGTGCCAGCAGTTTTAGGGGACTGCAAGCCTACGAGCAGTACTTC. Together with reference TRBV28 and TRBJ2-7, the CDR3 gives the full variable domain: DVKVTQSSRYLVKRTGEKVFLECVQDMDHENMFWYRQDPGLGLRLIYFSYDVKMKEKGDIPEGYSVSREKKERFSLILESASTNQTSMYLCASSFRGLQAYEQYFGPGTRLTVT.

The V call is TRBV3-1 (or the pseudogene TRBV3-2), the J call TRBJ2-2, with D perhaps assigned TRBD1 or TRBD2 (6 bases each). Germline V CDR1 and CDR2: LGHDT, YNNKEL (reference sequence). The V and J ends lost 4 bases and 0 bases respectively, with 9 bases between them. This CDR3 spans 15 amino acids. The CDR3 reads CASSLRGANTGELFF. The CDR3 nucleotides are TGTGCCAGCAGCCTAAGGGGGGCGAACACCGGGGAGCTGTTTTTT.

The V call is TRBV6-2 or TRBV6-3, the J call TRBJ1-5, with 8 nucleotides matching TRBD1. The CDR3 is 15 residues long. Germline V gene sequence: CDR1 MNHEY, CDR2 SVGEGT. With 6 bases clipped from V and 4 bases from J, the junction kept 8 bases outside the gene matches. CDR3 coding DNA: TGTGCCAGCAGCCATCATACAGGGGGGAATCAGCCCCAGCATTTT. Translated, it gives CASSHHTGGNQPQHF.